This paragraph reports one T cell receptor beta chain. Authors' analysis steps: Cell counts per sample came from amplifying reference gene primers. TCRdb's copy holds only in-frame clones and misses some; the assay was immunoSEQ multiplex PCR. The DNA was the basis for D and trimming; V, J and clone size are from that table. The table has over 200,000 clones, 75% to 90% seen once; the top ten hold approximately 5.3%. The data are from a study of blood T cell repertoires in COVID-19. Across the study: Acute-phase and convalescent COVID-19 samples originated in the United States, Italy and Spain. Sample material is recorded as cDNA or gDNA derived from T cells, B-cell-depleted T cells, or PBMCs.

The sequence was obtained from a human donor in a cohort sampled during active COVID-19. Sequencing was carried out using peripheral blood.

CDR3 sequence: CASSESGAYNEKLFF. The DNA of the CDR3 is TGTGCCAGCAGTGAATCAGGGGCTTATAATGAAAAACTGTTTTTT. The chain carries TRBV2 and TRBJ1-4, with a possible D match to TRBD1 (6 bases). CDR3 length: 15 residues. V was trimmed by 2 bases and J by 4 bases, leaving 11 bases between them. CDR1 SNHLY and CDR2 FYNNEI come from the germline V gene.